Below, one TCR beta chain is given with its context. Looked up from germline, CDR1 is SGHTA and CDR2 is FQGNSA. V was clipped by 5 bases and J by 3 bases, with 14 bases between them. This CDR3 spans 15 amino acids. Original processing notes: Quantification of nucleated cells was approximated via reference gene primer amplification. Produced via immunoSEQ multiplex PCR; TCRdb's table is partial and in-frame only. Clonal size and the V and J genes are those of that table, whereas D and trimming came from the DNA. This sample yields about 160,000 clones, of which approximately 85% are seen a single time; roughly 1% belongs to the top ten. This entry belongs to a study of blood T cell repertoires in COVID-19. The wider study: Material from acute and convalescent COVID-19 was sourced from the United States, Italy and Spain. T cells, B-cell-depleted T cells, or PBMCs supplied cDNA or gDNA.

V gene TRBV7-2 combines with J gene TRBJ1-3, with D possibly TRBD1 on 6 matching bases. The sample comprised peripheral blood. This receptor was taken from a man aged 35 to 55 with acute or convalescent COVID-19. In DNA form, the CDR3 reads TGTGCCAGCAGCAGGACAACAGGGAGTGGAAACACCATATATTTT. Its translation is CASSRTTGSGNTIYF.